This T cell receptor (beta chain) appears in the sequencing data of a study of human T cells and chemical hapten exposure. Looking at the study overall: Predominantly women, the patients had alopecia areata, totalis or universalis.

The study's findings and limits: Expanded TCR counts at PT1 were positively correlated with the patch test score. It was expanded TCRs that formed significantly more large CDR3 similarity clusters than controls did.

Indicated time point: pre-sensitization, week 0. Described treatment: therapeutic diphenylcyclopropenone sensitization with weekly scalp DPC. Regarding this clonotype: The target antigen is unknown.

Trimming took 5 bases from V and 10 from J; bases not matched to a gene: 9. The germline CDR1 and CDR2 sequences are SGHRS and YFSETQ. The CDR3 contains 13 residues. TCRdb ran MiXCR on the RACE reads and lists one entry per CDR3 protein. The table lists 280,000 or so distinct CDR3 sequences, just under 8% of them singletons. This clonotype was obtained from a young man with alopecia areata. Some clones in this sample may be carry-over from other donors' samples. This chain connects TRBV5-1 to TRBJ2-1; 7 bases fit TRBD2. The material was whole blood, obtained in connection with sensitization to the hapten diphenylcyclopropenone (DPC). In DNA, the CDR3 is TGCGCCAGCAGTTCATTGGCGGGGGTCGAGCAGTTCTTC. This encodes CASSSLAGVEQFF.